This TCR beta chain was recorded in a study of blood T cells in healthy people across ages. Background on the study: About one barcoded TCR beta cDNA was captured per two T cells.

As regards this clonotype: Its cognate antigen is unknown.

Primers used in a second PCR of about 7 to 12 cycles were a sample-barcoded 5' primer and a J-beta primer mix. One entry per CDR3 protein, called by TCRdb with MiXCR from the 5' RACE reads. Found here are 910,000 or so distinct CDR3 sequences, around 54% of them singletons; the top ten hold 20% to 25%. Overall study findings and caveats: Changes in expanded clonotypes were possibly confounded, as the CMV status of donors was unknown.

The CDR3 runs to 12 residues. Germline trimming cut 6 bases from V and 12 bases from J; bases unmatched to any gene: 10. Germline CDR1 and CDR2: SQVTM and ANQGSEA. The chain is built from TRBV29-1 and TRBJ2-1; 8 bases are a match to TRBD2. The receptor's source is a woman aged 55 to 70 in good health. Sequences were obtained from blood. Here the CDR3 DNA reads TGCAGCGTGATGGATGCCGGGACTAGGCAGTTCTTC. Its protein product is CSVMDAGTRQFF.